This section outlines one TCR beta chain sequence together with its context. The sample comes from a study of blood T cell repertoires in COVID-19. Sequencing was performed with immunoSEQ multiplex PCR; in TCRdb, only in-frame clones are kept and a portion is missing. In the table there are 150,000 to 200,000 clones, about 80% of which are singletons. The germline gives CDR1 LGHDT, CDR2 YNNKEL (reference sequence). The CDR3 runs 16 residues. V lost 3 bases and J lost 5, with 16 bases in between. The chain uses TRBV3-1 (or the pseudogene TRBV3-2) and TRBJ2-2; D unclear. This TCR was sampled from a man aged 50-59 years who had recovered from COVID-19. The sample taken for sequencing was PBMCs or T cells enriched from blood (not recorded which). The CDR3 sequence is CASSHANPGMTGELFF. CDR3 in DNA: TGTGCCAGCAGCCATGCTAATCCCGGTATGACCGGGGAGCTGTTTTTT.